This T cell receptor gamma chain was profiled in a study of gammadelta T cells in human blood. Study-level results: Polyclonal expansion of innate γδ T cells after birth appeared microbially driven.

This clone qualifies as large (0.1 to 1%). Antigen: not known. TCRdb reprocessed the RT-PCR reads through CATT. The repertoire has about 900 gamma-chain clones, 9% of them found once; the top ten carry 8.5% to 10%. Per germline, CDR1 VINAFY and CDR2 YDVSNSKD. The length of the CDR3 is 15 residues. V gave up 0 bases and J gave up 5 bases; unmatched junction bases: 10. The source material was non-Vgamma9Vdelta2 gamma-delta T cells from infant blood. The chain has TRGV5 and TRGJ1 or TRGJ2. This sequence was found in a human donor. CDR3 DNA sequence: TGTGCCACCTGGGACAGGCGAAGCCTCAATTATAAGAAACTCTTT. Its protein is CATWDRRSLNYKKLF.